The clone carrying this T cell receptor (beta chain) was found once. Method: immunoSEQ multiplex PCR; TCRdb's copy keeps in-frame clones and lacks some. The sample lists approximately 70,000 clones; about 94% were seen once. The data stem from a study of technical replicates of blood from a handful of donors. J was trimmed by 7 bases and V by 2 bases; bases with no gene match: 2. CDR1 and CDR2 (germline): MNHEY, SVGAGI. The CDR3 consists of 12 residues. This chain links TRBV6-5 with TRBJ2-7; 7 nucleotides align to TRBD1. Specimen: T cells isolated from PBMCs. The source is a human donor in good health. The CDR3 spells CASSYTGQEQYF. CDR3 in DNA: TGTGCCAGCAGTTACACGGGACAGGAGCAGTACTTC.